This record concerns one T cell receptor beta chain sequence. Antigen specificity is unknown. The CDR3 totals 13 residues. The V end was cut by 4 bases, the J end by 3 bases, with 10 bases between. The germline V gene has CDR1 SEHNR and CDR2 FQNEAQ (reference sequence). Primers: 60 Vbeta forward and 13 Jbeta reverse. Sequencing was performed with immunoSEQ multiplex PCR; in TCRdb, only in-frame clones are kept and a portion is missing. The top ten clones hold about 11% of a sample with around 150,000 clones, approximately 80% of them seen once. The entry originates in a study of cytomegalovirus exposure and HLA in healthy donors. Study results and limitations: Excluded: some indistinguishable V segments such as TRBV6-2 and TRBV6-3. The classifier reportedly diagnosed cytomegalovirus status with high sensitivity and specificity. Common viral pathogens seemed, in a later analysis, to connect with several of the most significant clusters.

The sequenced sample was PBMCs. The V call is TRBV7-9, the J call TRBJ2-7, with D perhaps TRBD1 (6 bases). The sequence was collected from a man in his fifties or sixties in good health and CMV-seropositive. The chain's CDR3 is CASSYTGNYEQYF. The CDR3 region has the DNA TGTGCCAGCAGCTACACAGGGAACTACGAGCAGTACTTC. Looking up the rest from reference TRBV7-9 and TRBJ2-7 gives the full variable domain: DTGVSQNPRHKITKRGQNVTFRCDPISEHNRLYWYRQTLGQGPEFLTYFQNEAQLEKSRLLSDRFSAERPKGSFSTLEIQRTEQGDSAMYLCASSYTGNYEQYFGPGTRLTVT.